This T cell receptor beta chain was found in a study of blood T cell repertoires in COVID-19. Study as a whole: Acute and convalescent COVID-19 samples came from the United States, Italy and Spain. PBMCs, B-cell-depleted T cells, or T cells provided the cDNA or gDNA that made up the material.

Original analysis: Amplification of reference gene primers was used by the study to estimate nucleated cell counts. Sequenced by immunoSEQ multiplex PCR; TCRdb stores in-frame clones only, minus some. D and trimming were read from the DNA, whereas the V and J calls and clone size are those reported in that table. The data contain 15,000 or so clones, 85% to 90% of them singletons. Trimming took 5 bases from V and 3 from J; bases not matched to a gene: 3. CDR1 and CDR2 from the germline V gene are SNHLY and FYNNEI. The CDR3 runs 14 residues. Sequencing used peripheral blood. The rearrangement uses TRBV2 and TRBJ2-7; TRBD1 aligns across 11 bases. The receptor comes from a woman aged 70-85 years in a cohort sampled during active or convalescent COVID-19. The CDR3 region is CASSPGTGGYEQYF. The CDR3, as DNA: TGTGCCAGCAGTCCCGGGACAGGGGGCTACGAGCAGTACTTC. Using reference TRBV2 and TRBJ2-7 for the parts outside the CDR3, the full variable domain is EPEVTQTPSHQVTQMGQEVILRCVPISNHLYFYWYRQILGQKVEFLVSFYNNEISEKSEIFDDQFSVERPDGSNFTLKIRSTKLEDSAMYFCASSPGTGGYEQYFGPGTRLTVT.